These 5 T cell receptor beta chains were all obtained from the same sample, sequenced in a study of blood T cell repertoires in COVID-19. Only in-frame clones appear in the TCRdb table, and some are missing; sequencing was by immunoSEQ multiplex PCR. The sample consists of some 210,000 clones, 89% of them appearing once. The sequencing input was peripheral blood. These receptors all stem from a woman in her thirties or forties with acute or convalescent COVID-19.

The chain combines TRBV9 with TRBJ2-3; 7 bases match TRBD1. The V gene's germline CDR1 is SGDLS and CDR2 YYNGEE. Trimming cost V 6 bases and J 6 bases; bases outside gene matches: 10. The length of the CDR3 is 14 residues. CDR3 residues: CASKGDSYSDTQYF. CDR3 DNA: TGTGCCAGCAAAGGGGACAGTTATTCCGATACGCAGTATTTT.

The V and J genes are TRBV24-1 and TRBJ2-3; TRBD1 agrees at 10 bases. V was pared by 7 bases and J by 1 base, with 1 base of the junction left unmatched. Germline values: CDR1 KGHDR, CDR2 SFDVKD. The CDR3 is 14 residues long. The CDR3 region is CATRGTGGTDTQYF. CDR3 DNA: TGTGCCACCAGGGGGACAGGGGGCACAGATACGCAGTATTTT.

This chain links TRBV6-1 with TRBJ2-3; 7 nucleotides agree with TRBD2. This CDR3 spans 15 amino acids. Germline-derived CDR1 and CDR2 are MNHNS and SASEGT. V was clipped by 3 bases and J by 6 bases; unmatched bases: 9. CDR3 sequence reads: CASSEASGLLDTQYF. In DNA, the CDR3 is TGTGCCAGCAGTGAGGCTAGCGGCCTTCTCGATACGCAGTATTTT.

The rearrangement uses TRBV4-2 and TRBJ2-3, with D perhaps matching TRBD2 (6 bases). Germline V CDR1 and CDR2: LGHNA, YNFKEQ. V was clipped by 0 bases and J by 1 base, with 11 bases between them. This CDR3 region has 16 residues. The CDR3, as DNA: TGTGCCAGCAGCCAAGACTGGGCTAGCGGCACAGATACGCAGTATTTT. Residues: CASSQDWASGTDTQYF.

This clone was seen a single time. The V and J genes are TRBV4-1 and TRBJ2-1; tentatively, D is TRBD2 (5 bases). CDR3 length equals 16 residues. V lost 1 base, J lost 1 base, and 11 bases lay in between. Germline V CDR1 and CDR2: MGHRA, YSYEKL. CDR3 sequence: CASSQGVGVSYNEQFF. The CDR3 nucleotides read TGCGCCAGCAGCCAAGGGGTCGGGGTTTCCTACAATGAGCAGTTCTTC.